This T cell receptor (beta chain) was sequenced in a study of OX40 agonist ivuxolimab in advanced cancers. The CDR3 is 15 amino acids. Germline V CDR1 and CDR2: MDHEN, SYDVKM. V was shortened by 2 bases and J by 0 bases, with 9 bases between the two germline ends. Generated by immunoSEQ multiplex PCR, the TCRdb table keeps only in-frame clones and is missing some. Of 35,000 to 45,000 clones in the sample, approximately 90% were seen once. The TCR originated in an adult with an advanced solid tumor such as melanoma, head and neck, liver or kidney cancer. The starting material was CD4+ or CD8+ T cells sorted from blood, obtained in a trial of the OX40 agonist ivuxolimab. The chain has TRBV28 and TRBJ2-3; D is unclear. CDR3: CASSLGAASTDTQYF. CDR3 in DNA: TGTGCCAGCAGTTTAGGCGCGGCTAGCACAGATACGCAGTATTTT. The full variable domain, in which reference TRBV28 and TRBJ2-3 provide the parts outside the CDR3, is DVKVTQSSRYLVKRTGEKVFLECVQDMDHENMFWYRQDPGLGLRLIYFSYDVKMKEKGDIPEGYSVSREKKERFSLILESASTNQTSMYLCASSLGAASTDTQYFGPGTRLTVL.